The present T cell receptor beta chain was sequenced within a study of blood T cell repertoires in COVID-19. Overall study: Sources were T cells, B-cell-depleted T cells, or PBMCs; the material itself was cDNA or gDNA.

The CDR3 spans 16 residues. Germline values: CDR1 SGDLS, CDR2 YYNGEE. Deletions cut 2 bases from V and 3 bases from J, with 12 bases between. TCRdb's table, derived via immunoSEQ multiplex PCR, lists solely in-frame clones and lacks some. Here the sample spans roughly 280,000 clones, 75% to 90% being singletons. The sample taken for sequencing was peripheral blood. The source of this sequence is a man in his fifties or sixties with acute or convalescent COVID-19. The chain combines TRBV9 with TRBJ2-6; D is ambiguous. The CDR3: CASSVKAFHGANVLTF. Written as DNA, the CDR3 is TGTGCCAGCAGCGTGAAAGCATTCCATGGGGCCAACGTCCTGACTTTC.